This TCR beta chain comes out of a study of PD-L1 blockade in urothelial cancer. The overall study: The researchers analyzed blood 3 weeks (second dose) and 6 weeks after treatment start. Typically, measured as a median, blood samples had 110,000 to 150,000 T cells.

The time point is: peripheral blood 6 weeks after treatment start. V trimming: 6 bases; J trimming: 5 bases; junction bases outside the gene matches: 14. There are 16 residues in the CDR3. Germline V gene lookup returns CDR1 LNHDA and CDR2 SQIVND (reference sequence). Repertoires were generated with immunoSEQ multiplex PCR, while TCRdb's copy carries only in-frame clones and drops some. The profile covers some 120,000 clones, with 85% to 90% appearing a single time and around 1.7% taken by the ten largest. This TCR was sampled from a man in his 60s with urothelial cancer. The specimen comprised PBMCs, sampled around atezolizumab (anti-PD-L1) treatment. The J gene is TRBJ2-7, the V gene TRBV19, with 9 bases that match TRBD2. The CDR3 DNA sequence: TGTGCCAGTAGCGGGTTGGCTGGTAGCGGGAGTCACGAGCAGTACTTC. Translation: CASSGLAGSGSHEQYF.